Sequencing of this TCR beta chain was carried out in a study of blood T cell repertoires in COVID-19. Study as a whole: The study drew acute and convalescent COVID-19 samples from the United States, Italy and Spain.

This clone was observed a handful of times. Generated by immunoSEQ multiplex PCR, the TCRdb table keeps only in-frame clones and is missing some. The sample records about 370,000 clones, 89% being singletons. V shed 6 bases and J 10 bases; nucleotides not matched to a gene: 3. This CDR3 is built from 13 residues. This TCR was recovered from a woman in her 30s with COVID-19, enrolled during active disease. J is TRBJ1-6 and V is TRBV12-3 or TRBV12-4; 10 nucleotides agree with TRBD1. The material sequenced was peripheral blood. The CDR3 DNA is TGTGCCAGCAGGGGACAGGGGCAGTCACCCCTCCACTTT. Translation gives CASRGQGQSPLHF.